This record covers a single T cell receptor (beta chain). The sample belongs to a study of blood T cell repertoires in COVID-19. Overall study: T cells, B-cell-depleted T cells, or PBMCs supplied cDNA or gDNA.

The authors' processing: Estimates of nucleated cell counts were drawn from the amplification of reference gene primers. TCRdb keeps only in-frame clones here, not all; method: immunoSEQ multiplex PCR. From that table come the V and J calls and clone size; the DNA was used to work out D and trimming. The sample holds about 300,000 clones, 70% to 90% seen once. Germline V gene lookup returns CDR1 MNHEY and CDR2 SVGAGI. The CDR3 has 13 amino acids. Trimming shortened V by 0 bases and J by 5 bases, and 5 bases separated the two germline ends. The J gene is TRBJ1-5, the V gene TRBV6-5, with no clear D. Source material: peripheral blood. The TCR sequence derives from a man aged 65-85 years with acute or convalescent COVID-19. Here the CDR3 DNA reads TGTGCCAGCAGTTACTCGCGTTATCAGCCCCAGCATTTT. Its translation is CASSYSRYQPQHF.